The 32 T cell receptor beta chains in this list originate from one sample, sequenced in a study of control samples from healthy donors and cancer patients (TCRdb year 2020). Receptor libraries were prepared by the immunoSEQ multiplex PCR assay. The immuneACCESS repertoire file appears here via TCRdb, limited to in-frame rearrangements. These files lack a portion of the clones; in checked studies, under half of the deficit traces to unresolved V genes, and the cause of the others is not known. For this sample there are some 250,000 clones; about 80% appear just once. The biggest ten clones account for 10% to 15% of the sample. What was sequenced was PBMCs. These receptors originate from a woman aged 55-69 years with lung cancer.

The chain has TRBV5-1 and TRBJ1-1, with D hard to call. The CDR3 totals 16 residues. The germline V gene has CDR1 SGHRS and CDR2 YFSETQ. Trimming took 0 bases from V and 1 from J, leaving 13 bases between them. CDR3 protein: CASSLGGSAGNTEAFF. The CDR3 bases are TGCGCCAGCAGCTTGGGCGGGAGTGCGGGGAACACTGAAGCTTTCTTT.

The J gene is TRBJ2-2, the V gene TRBV18, with D tentatively TRBD1 (5 bases). Germline V gives CDR1 KGHSH, CDR2 LQKENI. CDR3 size: 14 residues. V lost 1 base to trimming and J lost 5 bases, with 8 bases between them. The CDR3 region is CASSPRAGTGELFF. CDR3 sequence (DNA): TGTGCCAGCTCACCACGTGCAGGGACCGGGGAGCTGTTTTTT.

The V gene is TRBV6-2 or TRBV6-3, the J gene TRBJ2-5, with D perhaps given as TRBD1 or TRBD2 (5 bases each). CDR1 and CDR2 (germline): MNHEY, SVGEGT. V lost 5 bases and J lost 0, with 16 bases in between. This CDR3 spans 16 amino acids. The DNA for the CDR3 is TGTGCCAGCAGTCTCCGGGGCAGTCTATACCAAGAGACCCAGTACTTC. It is translated as CASSLRGSLYQETQYF.

This chain links TRBV2 with TRBJ2-7, with D uncertain. The length of the CDR3 is 12 residues. Germline values: CDR1 SNHLY, CDR2 FYNNEI. V was shortened by 7 bases and J by 0 bases, with 7 bases between the two germline ends. CDR3 nucleotide sequence: TGTGCCAGCACCTCCCTCTCCTACGAGCAGTACTTC. It specifies CASTSLSYEQYF.

J is TRBJ2-7 and V is TRBV10-3, with D possibly matching TRBD1 (5 bases). Trimming took off 0 bases at V and 0 bases at J, with 12 bases between the two ends. The CDR3 consists of 16 residues. From germline, CDR1 is ENHRY and CDR2 SYGVKD. The chain's CDR3 is CAISESGAASSYEQYF. The CDR3 DNA follows: TGTGCCATCAGTGAGTCTGGGGCAGCCAGCTCCTACGAGCAGTACTTC.

The chain employs TRBV5-1 and TRBJ1-4, with 9 nucleotides matching TRBD1. V lost 4 bases, J lost 8 bases, and 9 bases stayed unmatched. The CDR3 totals 15 residues. Germline CDR1 and CDR2: SGHRS and YFSETQ. CDR3 amino acids: CASSTSGTGLEKLFF. DNA of the CDR3: TGCGCCAGCAGCACCTCCGGGACAGGGTTGGAAAAACTGTTTTTT.

The V gene is TRBV6-5, the J gene TRBJ1-5; 7 bases agree with TRBD1. Looked up from germline, CDR1 is MNHEY and CDR2 is SVGAGI. The CDR3 is 13 amino acids. V lost 10 bases, J lost 4 bases, and 7 bases stayed unmatched. The CDR3 DNA is TGTGCCACTTCGACAGGGTTTAATCAGCCCCAGCATTTT. It specifies CATSTGFNQPQHF.

J is TRBJ2-7 and V is TRBV10-1; D unresolved. CDR3 size: 14 residues. In germline, CDR1 is WNHNN, CDR2 SYGVQD (reference sequence). V dropped 3 bases and J dropped 2 bases, with 11 bases sitting between them. CDR3 amino acids: CASSDTDNPYEQYF. CDR3 bases: TGCGCCAGCAGTGATACAGACAACCCCTACGAGCAGTACTTC.

This chain links TRBV15 with TRBJ1-1; D ambiguous. The CDR3 loop spans 13 amino acids. Trimming pared 6 bases from V and 6 bases from J, leaving 14 bases between. Germline V gene data show CDR1 as LNHNV and CDR2 as YYDKDF (reference sequence). The CDR3 sequence: CATSREWVSEAFF. The CDR3 nucleotides are TGTGCCACCAGTCGAGAGTGGGTGTCTGAAGCTTTCTTT.

This clone has only one observation. V usage is TRBV5-1 and J usage is TRBJ1-2; TRBD1 might be the D (5 bases). CDR1 and CDR2 from the germline V gene are SGHRS and YFSETQ. The CDR3 is made up of 14 amino acids. The V and J ends lost 0 bases and 7 bases respectively, with 13 bases between them. The DNA of the CDR3 is TGCGCCAGCAGCTTGGATGAGGGGATGCGTGGCTACACCTTC. Protein product: CASSLDEGMRGYTF.

This clone was seen once. The gene calls are TRBV7-3 and TRBJ2-3; perhaps TRBD1 as D (6 bases). CDR1 is SGHTA and CDR2 is FQGTGA in the germline V gene. CDR3 length equals 15 residues. V lost 4 bases, J lost 1 base, and 12 bases lay in between. The DNA of the CDR3 is TGTGCCAGCAGCTACCGGACAGATGGCACAGATACGCAGTATTTT. It yields the protein CASSYRTDGTDTQYF.

The chain is built from TRBV10-3 and TRBJ2-7; TRBD2 aligns across 10 bases. The CDR3 loop spans 15 amino acids. Germline assignment: CDR1 ENHRY and CDR2 SYGVKD. V trimming: 4 bases; J trimming: 0 bases; junction bases outside the gene matches: 3. The CDR3 spells CAISGGLAFSYEQYF. CDR3 sequence (DNA): TGTGCCATCAGTGGGGGACTAGCGTTCTCCTACGAGCAGTACTTC.

Concerning this clone: A read error may produce the germline difference seen at one junction end. V is TRBV2 and J is TRBJ2-2; D is undetermined. Germline-derived CDR1 and CDR2 are SNHLY and FYNNEI. This CDR3 spans 14 amino acids. The DNA of the CDR3 is TGTGCCAGCATGCGGCATCCCAACAACGGGGAGCTGTTTTTT. Translated, it gives CASMRHPNNGELFF.

This chain connects TRBV7-9 to TRBJ2-5; possible D gene TRBD2, 5 bases. The germline gives CDR1 SEHNR, CDR2 FQNEAQ (reference sequence). Trimming left V 7 bases short and J 4 bases short, with 16 bases between. The CDR3 totals 14 residues. The CDR3 sequence is CASNPTTVGETQYF. In nucleotides, the CDR3 is TGTGCCAGCAACCCGACTACAGTGGGAGAGACCCAGTACTTC.

This clone was counted ten times or more. The chain recombines TRBV6-6 with TRBJ1-1; unclear D gene. The CDR3 spans 13 residues. Germline CDR1 MNHNY, CDR2 SVGAGI (reference sequence). V was shortened by 4 bases and J by 3 bases, with 9 bases between the two germline ends. CDR3: CASSSDGDTEAFF. The CDR3, as DNA: TGTGCCAGCAGTTCGGACGGGGACACTGAAGCTTTCTTT.

The CDR3 DNA is TGTGCCAGTAGTACCGGACAGGGGGTCGCGGGCGAGCAGTACTTC. It specifies CASSTGQGVAGEQYF. The chain combines TRBV19 with TRBJ2-7, with 10 bases fitting TRBD1. Germline CDR1 LNHDA, CDR2 SQIVND (reference sequence). The V gene end was trimmed by 4 bases and the J gene end by 6 bases; junction bases not matched to a gene: 9. CDR3 size: 15 residues.

The chain uses TRBV5-1 and TRBJ2-5; D gene uncertain. Germline lookup yields CDR1 SGHRS and CDR2 YFSETQ. CDR3 length: 14 amino acids. V gave up 4 bases and J gave up 5 bases, with 15 bases separating them. As DNA, the CDR3 is TGCGCCAGCAGCCCCTTCCAGGTCGCCGAGACCCAGTACTTC. It codes for CASSPFQVAETQYF.

The CDR3 coding sequence is TGCGCCAGCAGCTCCGGGACAGGCTTTTTATACGAGCAGTACTTC. This encodes CASSSGTGFLYEQYF. This chain uses TRBV5-1 with TRBJ2-7, with TRBD1 matching over 8 bases. CDR3 length: 15 amino acids. The J segment lost 4 bases and the V segment lost 3 bases, leaving 9 bases of the junction unmatched. The germline V gene encodes CDR1 SGHRS and CDR2 YFSETQ. The complete variable domain, with remaining parts taken from reference TRBV5-1 and TRBJ2-7, reads KAGVTQTPRYLIKTRGQQVTLSCSPISGHRSVSWYQQTPGQGLQFLFEYFSETQRNKGNFPGRFSGRQFSNSRSEMNVSTLELGDSALYLCASSSGTGFLYEQYFGPGTRLTVT.

The rearrangement joins TRBV6-5 to TRBJ1-3; D uncertain. V lost 7 bases to trimming and J lost 0 bases, with 10 bases between them. Germline V lookup: CDR1 MNHEY, CDR2 SVGAGI. The CDR3 consists of 14 residues. CDR3 in DNA: TGTGCCAGCACCGCAGCCAACTCTGGAAACACCATATATTTT. The encoded protein is CASTAANSGNTIYF.

The rearrangement links TRBV7-9 to TRBJ2-5; possibly TRBD2 for D (7 bases). The CDR3 has 15 residues. The ends were cut back, 3 bases at V and 3 bases at J, with 14 bases in the middle. Germline CDR1 is SEHNR and CDR2 is FQNEAQ (reference sequence). For the CDR3, the DNA is TGTGCCAGCAGCTTCCCGAGGGGGGGAAAAGAGACCCAGTACTTC. This translates into CASSFPRGGKETQYF.

This chain joins TRBV25-1 and TRBJ2-7; tentatively, D is TRBD2 (6 bases). V was cut by 1 base and J by 6 bases, with 13 bases left in between. CDR1 MGHDK and CDR2 SYGVNS come from the germline V gene. This CDR3 comprises 14 residues. The CDR3 spells CASSESRAGREQYF. In nucleotides, the CDR3 is TGTGCCAGCAGTGAATCGAGGGCGGGGCGCGAGCAGTACTTC.

The rearrangement links TRBV5-1 to TRBJ1-1; 8 bases fit TRBD1. CDR1 SGHRS and CDR2 YFSETQ come from the germline V gene. Germline trimming cut 5 bases from V and 5 bases from J; bases unmatched to any gene: 8. The CDR3 consists of 14 residues. The CDR3 sequence is CASSGRGLRTEAFF. The CDR3 DNA follows: TGCGCCAGCAGTGGCAGGGGGCTTCGGACTGAAGCTTTCTTT.

This rearrangement joins TRBV5-1 to TRBJ2-7; D is unresolved. Between the trimmed V and J ends, which lost 0 bases and 2 bases, there was a span of 6 bases. The length of the CDR3 is 13 residues. Germline V gene lookup returns CDR1 SGHRS and CDR2 YFSETQ. Here the CDR3 DNA reads TGCGCCAGCAGCTTGGAGGTAACCTACGAGCAGTACTTC. Protein: CASSLEVTYEQYF.

V usage is TRBV6-6 and J usage is TRBJ2-2; no clear D gene. This CDR3 contains 12 residues. Germline CDR1 is MNHNY and CDR2 is SVGAGI (reference sequence). Trimming removed 6 bases at V and 9 bases at J, with 11 bases between. CDR3 sequence: CASSLERWELFF. CDR3 nucleotide sequence: TGTGCCAGCAGCCTCGAACGATGGGAGCTGTTTTTT.

The chain uses TRBV6-5 and TRBJ1-2; 7 bases line up with TRBD1. Germline V lookup: CDR1 MNHEY, CDR2 SVGAGI. The V and J ends lost 6 bases and 4 bases, in that order; junction bases with no gene match: 5. The CDR3 consists of 13 residues. CDR3 sequence (DNA): TGTGCCAGCAGGACCGGGACAGTCTATGGCTACACCTTC. This gives the protein CASRTGTVYGYTF.

This sequence joins TRBV9 and TRBJ2-3; weak D call: TRBD2 (5 bases). This CDR3 is 14 amino acids long. From germline, CDR1 is SGDLS and CDR2 YYNGEE. V was shortened by 2 bases and J by 3 bases, with 10 bases between the two germline ends. The CDR3 spells CASSVSASTDTQYF. The CDR3 DNA follows: TGTGCCAGCAGCGTTAGCGCCTCAACAGATACGCAGTATTTT.

On this clone itself: Different DNA sequences within this sample yield the same CDR3. This chain uses TRBV3-1 (or the pseudogene TRBV3-2) with TRBJ1-3; no clear D gene. The CDR3 runs to 16 residues. The germline CDR1 and CDR2 sequences are LGHDT and YNNKEL (reference sequence). With 1 base removed from V and 0 bases from J, the gap between germline ends came to 10 bases. The CDR3 region has the DNA TGTGCCAGCAGCCAAGGAACTGGGAGCTCTGGAAACACCATATATTTT. Its protein is CASSQGTGSSGNTIYF.

This chain uses TRBV5-1 with TRBJ2-7; 8 bases line up with TRBD1. The V gene's germline CDR1 is SGHRS and CDR2 YFSETQ. Losses at the gene ends were 8 bases for V and 7 bases for J; bases not matched to a gene: 11. The CDR3 is 13 residues long. CDR3 in amino acids: CASGIQGAWEQYF. CDR3 nucleotides: TGCGCCAGTGGTATCCAGGGGGCTTGGGAGCAGTACTTC.

The gene calls are TRBV19 and TRBJ2-2, with 9 positions matching TRBD1. CDR1 LNHDA and CDR2 SQIVND come from the germline V gene (reference sequence). This CDR3 is built from 19 residues. V gave up 9 bases and J gave up 4 bases; unmatched junction bases: 21. The CDR3 DNA sequence: TGTGCCAGCAACGTACTGGGACAGGGCGTAGGGGGGGGCACCGGGGAGCTGTTTTTT. Protein sequence: CASNVLGQGVGGGTGELFF.

The chain combines TRBV5-4 with TRBJ2-1; 9 nucleotides agree with TRBD2. This CDR3 region has 14 residues. In germline, CDR1 is SGHNT, CDR2 YYREEE (reference sequence). Unmatched junction bases numbered 13, after V lost 10 bases and J lost 8 bases. In DNA form, the CDR3 reads TGTGCCGTACGATACGGCGGGGGGGCCGATGAGCAGTTCTTC. Encoded protein: CAVRYGGGADEQFF.

The chain uses TRBV4-1 and TRBJ1-2, with TRBD1 matching 10 bases. Germline-derived CDR1 and CDR2 are MGHRA and YSYEKL. The CDR3 is made up of 16 amino acids. Germline trimming cut 1 base from V and 5 bases from J; bases unmatched to any gene: 7. The CDR3 bases are TGCGCCAGCAGCCAAGGCTCGACAGGGGGCCAATATGGCTACACCTTC. This encodes CASSQGSTGGQYGYTF.

The chain uses TRBV7-7 and TRBJ2-1; TRBD2 aligns across 7 bases. With 7 bases clipped from V and 0 bases from J, the junction kept 6 bases outside the gene matches. Germline CDR1 and CDR2: SSHAT and FNYEAQ (reference sequence). The CDR3 covers 15 residues. Here the CDR3 DNA reads TGTGCCAGCACCCCACTAGCGAGCTCCTACAATGAGCAGTTCTTC. It translates to CASTPLASSYNEQFF.